These 21 T cell receptor beta chains share one sample of origin, sequenced in a study of human T cells and chemical hapten exposure. TCRdb ran MiXCR on the RACE reads and lists one entry per CDR3 protein. The table has tens of thousands of distinct CDR3 sequences, about 8% seen once; the top ten hold roughly 1.6%. Time point specified: patch test 1, 2 weeks after DPC sensitization. Treatment given: therapeutic diphenylcyclopropenone sensitization with weekly scalp DPC. The input for sequencing was whole blood, taken in connection with sensitization to the hapten diphenylcyclopropenone (DPC). The receptors stem from a woman aged 25 to 39 with alopecia areata. Some clones in this sample may be carry-over from other donors' samples.

V is TRBV6-5 and J is TRBJ2-3; D is possibly TRBD1 (5 bases). CDR3 length: 16 residues. Germline V gives CDR1 MNHEY, CDR2 SVGAGI. Trimming took 0 bases from V and 2 from J, leaving 12 bases between them. The CDR3 DNA reads as TGTGCCAGCAGTTACTCGCGACAGACCTACACAGATACGCAGTATTTT. Its protein product is CASSYSRQTYTDTQYF.

This clonotype turned up a few times. This chain connects TRBV5-4 to TRBJ1-1; D remains ambiguous. The CDR3 is 12 residues long. V gave up 4 bases and J gave up 6 bases, with 10 bases separating them. From germline, CDR1 is SGHNT and CDR2 YYREEE (reference sequence). The CDR3 is CASSGRWAEAFF. DNA of the CDR3: TGTGCCAGCAGCGGGAGGTGGGCTGAAGCTTTCTTT.

CDR3 in amino acids: CSASPGLNSPLHF. Here the CDR3 DNA reads TGCAGTGCTAGTCCGGGATTGAATTCACCCCTCCACTTT. This chain uses TRBV20-1 with TRBJ1-6, with no clear D. This CDR3 has 13 residues. Trimming stripped 3 bases from V and 7 bases from J, with 10 bases between. Germline V lookup: CDR1 DFQATT, CDR2 SNEGSKA (reference sequence).

There are many counts of this clonotype. The chain recombines TRBV4-1 with TRBJ2-7; D unclear. The CDR3 runs 16 residues. CDR1 and CDR2 (germline): MGHRA, YSYEKL. Trimming pared 0 bases from V and 3 bases from J, leaving 15 bases between. The CDR3 DNA follows: TGCGCCAGCAGCCAAGAAGATACGGTTTCCGTCTACGAGCAGTACTTC. It translates to CASSQEDTVSVYEQYF.

This clonotype was seen ten or more times. The V call is TRBV27, the J call TRBJ2-5, with a possible D match to TRBD1 (6 bases). Per the germline V gene, CDR1 is MNHEY and CDR2 is SMNVEV (reference sequence). V lost 5 bases, J lost 2 bases, and 18 bases lay in between. The CDR3 covers 16 residues. CDR3 sequence: CASSPRAAGEQETQYF. The CDR3 DNA reads TGTGCCAGCAGTCCCCGCGCGGCAGGGGAGCAAGAGACCCAGTACTTC.

This clonotype was detected many times. The chain carries TRBV11-3 and TRBJ2-7; 7 bases line up with TRBD1. The CDR3 spans 17 residues. CDR1 SGHNT and CDR2 YENEEA come from the germline V gene. J was trimmed by 6 bases and V by 2 bases; bases with no gene match: 16. For the CDR3, the DNA is TGTGCCAGCAGCTTAATAGCCGGACCGACAGGGCGTGGCGAGCAGTACTTC. The encoded protein is CASSLIAGPTGRGEQYF.

This clonotype has a count of ten or more. The gene calls are TRBV5-1 and TRBJ1-1; D is uncertain. Per the germline V gene, CDR1 is SGHRS and CDR2 is YFSETQ. The CDR3 covers 13 residues. The V end lost 0 bases, the J end lost 8 bases, and 11 bases lay between the germline ends. The CDR3 spells CASSLVTPEEAFF. The CDR3 DNA reads as TGCGCCAGCAGCTTGGTAACTCCGGAGGAAGCTTTCTTT.

The chain is built from TRBV12-3 or TRBV12-4 and TRBJ1-6; tentatively, D is TRBD1 (5 bases). Trimming took off 6 bases at V and 5 bases at J, with 11 bases between the two ends. CDR3 size: 14 residues. For the CDR3, the DNA is TGTGCCAGCAGGGGGCGGGGGAATAATTCACCCCTCCACTTT. It translates to CASRGRGNNSPLHF.

This chain connects TRBV10-3 to TRBJ2-3; 11 nucleotides align to TRBD2. The CDR3 is made up of 15 amino acids. CDR1 is ENHRY, CDR2 SYGVKD, per germline. Trimming removed 4 bases from V and 7 bases from J; junction bases left unmatched: 7. The CDR3 loop reads CAISVLAGGRNTQYF. The DNA for the CDR3 is TGTGCCATCAGTGTTCTAGCGGGGGGCCGCAATACGCAGTATTTT.

This clonotype was seen a few times. The rearrangement joins TRBV27 to TRBJ2-3; unclear D gene. V gave up 4 bases and J gave up 0 bases, with 11 bases separating them. Germline CDR1 reads MNHEY; CDR2 reads SMNVEV (reference sequence). This CDR3 has 15 amino acids. This chain's CDR3 is CASSSGTSSTDTQYF. In DNA form, the CDR3 reads TGTGCCAGCAGTTCTGGTACTTCTAGCACAGATACGCAGTATTTT.

This clonotype was seen repeatedly, ten times or more. This chain connects TRBV24-1 to TRBJ2-1; the D gene is possibly TRBD2 (6 bases). Germline CDR1 and CDR2: KGHDR and SFDVKD. The V gene lost 3 bases and the J gene lost 7 bases, with 12 bases spanning the gap. CDR3 length equals 14 residues. As DNA, the CDR3 is TGTGCCACCAGTGATGCCGGGGGACGAAATGAGCAGTTCTTC. The encoded protein is CATSDAGGRNEQFF.

This clonotype has more than one count but fewer than ten. The germline gene is not matched at one end of the junction; a read error may be the cause. V gene TRBV7-7 combines with J gene TRBJ2-7; D is undetermined. Germline assignment: CDR1 SSHAT and CDR2 FNYEAQ (reference sequence). This CDR3 region has 15 residues. The chain's CDR3 is CASSLVLISAHEQYF. The CDR3 DNA is TGTGCTAGCAGCTTAGTCCTGATTTCGGCCCACGAGCAGTACTTC.

At least ten counts were recorded for this clonotype. The gene calls are TRBV20-1 and TRBJ1-2; 8 positions agree with TRBD1. CDR3 length: 12 residues. In germline, CDR1 is DFQATT, CDR2 SNEGSKA (reference sequence). After removal of 6 bases from V and 4 bases from J, the junction contained 4 bases not matched to a gene. Here the CDR3 DNA reads TGCAGTGCAAGACAGGGGCTCTATGGCTACACCTTC. Translation gives CSARQGLYGYTF.

This clonotype occurred a few times. This sequence joins TRBV20-1 and TRBJ1-1; D call uncertain. The germline V gene encodes CDR1 DFQATT and CDR2 SNEGSKA (reference sequence). CDR3 length: 13 residues. Trimming took off 3 bases at V and 4 bases at J, with 12 bases between the two ends. CDR3 region: CSASAGEGTEAFF. DNA of the CDR3: TGCAGTGCTAGCGCCGGAGAGGGCACTGAAGCTTTCTTT.

This clonotype was counted ten times or more. The rearrangement links TRBV18 to TRBJ2-6; D not resolved. The CDR3 has 15 amino acids. The V gene lost 0 bases and the J gene lost 4 bases, with 7 bases spanning the gap. The germline V gene encodes CDR1 KGHSH and CDR2 LQKENI. The CDR3 DNA is TGTGCCAGCTCACCACCGAAGGGCGGGGCCAACGTCCTGACTTTC. Residues: CASSPPKGGANVLTF.

This clonotype has more than one count but fewer than ten. This chain uses TRBV3-1 with TRBJ1-1; perhaps TRBD1 as D (5 bases). The CDR3 consists of 13 residues. Per the germline V gene, CDR1 is LGHDT and CDR2 is YNNKEL (reference sequence). Trimming stripped 6 bases from V and 0 bases from J, with 8 bases between. CDR3 amino acids: CASRRQLNTEAFF. The CDR3, as DNA: TGTGCCAGCAGGCGACAGTTGAACACTGAAGCTTTCTTT.

This clonotype has at least ten counts. The chain is built from TRBV13 and TRBJ2-3; 7 bases are a match to TRBD2. Per the germline V gene, CDR1 is PRHDT and CDR2 is FYEKMQ (reference sequence). This CDR3 spans 15 amino acids. The ends lost 4 bases at V and 1 base at J; junction bases unmatched: 5. CDR3: CASSSLTSRTDTQYF. DNA for the CDR3: TGTGCCAGCAGCTCTCTGACTAGCCGCACAGATACGCAGTATTTT.

This clonotype was observed many times. In nucleotides, the CDR3 is TGTGCCAGCAGTGTATTAACCGGGACAGCTTATCATCAGCCCCAGCATTTT. It encodes CASSVLTGTAYHQPQHF. V gene TRBV6-1 combines with J gene TRBJ1-5, with 7 bases matching TRBD1. The V gene's germline CDR1 is MNHNS and CDR2 SASEGT. This CDR3 has 17 amino acids. V shed 4 bases, J shed 5 bases, and the junction held 14 bases outside the gene matches.

This rearrangement joins TRBV12-3 or TRBV12-4 to TRBJ1-4; possible D gene TRBD1, 6 bases. V lost 7 bases and J lost 8, with 17 bases in between. The CDR3 is 14 amino acids. In nucleotides, the CDR3 is TGTGCCAGCACCTCCCTGGGGGCGCGCGAAAAACTGTTTTTT. This sequence encodes CASTSLGAREKLFF.

This clonotype has a count of ten or more. The chain couples TRBV6-5 to TRBJ1-4, with D maybe TRBD1 (5 bases). Deletions cut 8 bases from V and 7 bases from J, with 17 bases between. This CDR3 is built from 14 residues. Germline V gene data show CDR1 as MNHEY and CDR2 as SVGAGI. The CDR3 coding sequence is TGTGCCAGCCGCCCAGGGACGGTGGGTGAAAAACTGTTTTTT. It encodes CASRPGTVGEKLFF.

This clonotype came up many times. The chain carries TRBV19 and TRBJ2-7; perhaps D is TRBD1 or TRBD2 (5 bases each). Germline V gene sequence: CDR1 LNHDA, CDR2 SQIVND (reference sequence). The CDR3 has 15 residues. V gave up 8 bases and J gave up 3 bases, with 20 bases separating them. CDR3 sequence: CASGTLVAGNYEQYF. As DNA, the CDR3 is TGTGCCAGTGGGACCTTGGTGGCCGGAAACTACGAGCAGTACTTC.